A single sample is the source of the 13 T cell receptor beta chains below, sequenced in a study of vaccination effects on CD4 cells after COVID-19. The protocol was immunoSEQ multiplex PCR, while the TCRdb copy is restricted to in-frame clones and leaves out a portion. The table has 11,000 to 15,000 clones, about 73% seen once. After expansion with viral peptide pools in the ViraFEST assay, antigen-specific CD4+ T cells were sequenced. Scientists isolated CD4+ T cells after a roughly ten-day culture period ended. According to PCR results, the person was infected with SARS-CoV-2 between March and December 2020. The cohort was immunized with two doses of either the BNT162b2 or mRNA-1273 vaccine. For these receptors, no antigen is known. The sample here was CD4+ T cells from PBMCs cultured with HCoV-NL63 spike peptides, taken after COVID-19 vaccination. These receptor sequences come from a human donor who had a prior SARS-CoV-2 infection.

J is TRBJ2-7 and V is TRBV18; 7 nucleotides agree with TRBD2. The CDR3 covers 15 residues. V shed 2 bases, J shed 1 base, and the junction held 5 bases outside the gene matches. CDR1 and CDR2 (germline): KGHSH, LQKENI. In nucleotides, the CDR3 is TGTGCCAGCTCACCAGTAGGACTAGGGTCCTACGAGCAGTACTTC. It is translated as CASSPVGLGSYEQYF.

The CDR3 spells CASSYSGGWSYNEQFF. In DNA form, the CDR3 reads TGTGCCAGCAGTTACTCTGGCGGGTGGTCCTACAATGAGCAGTTCTTC. The chain links TRBV6-5 to TRBJ2-1, with a tentative D call TRBD2 (5 bases). The CDR3 spans 16 residues. With 0 bases removed from V and 1 base from J, the gap between germline ends came to 10 bases. Germline CDR1 and CDR2: MNHEY and SVGAGI.

This clone showed up just a few times. CDR3 protein: CASSVTGSGEKLFF. The CDR3 coding sequence is TGTGCCAGCAGCGTTACGGGTAGTGGTGAAAAACTGTTTTTT. The chain has TRBV9 and TRBJ1-4; D gene unclear. This CDR3 region has 14 residues. Trimming took 2 bases from V and 7 from J, leaving 12 bases between them. Germline V gives CDR1 SGDLS, CDR2 YYNGEE. The full variable domain, in which reference TRBV9 and TRBJ1-4 provide the parts outside the CDR3, is DSGVTQTPKHLITATGQRVTLRCSPRSGDLSVYWYQQSLDQGLQFLIQYYNGEERAKGNILERFSAQQFPDLHSELNLSSLELGDSALYFCASSVTGSGEKLFFGSGTQLSVL.

This chain connects TRBV9 to TRBJ1-1; no reliable D call. Germline loops: CDR1 SGDLS, CDR2 YYNGEE. Trimming removed 0 bases at V and 1 base at J, with 19 bases between. This CDR3 spans 18 amino acids. CDR3 in amino acids: CASSVGPLGSSGNTEAFF. The CDR3 coding sequence is TGTGCCAGCAGCGTAGGTCCCCTGGGCAGCTCGGGGAACACTGAAGCTTTCTTT.

This clone has only a few counts. The J gene is TRBJ2-2, the V gene TRBV2; the D gene is possibly TRBD2 (6 bases). Trimming left V 6 bases short and J 0 bases short, with 14 bases between. CDR3 length: 16 residues. Germline CDR1 is SNHLY and CDR2 is FYNNEI. The CDR3 protein is CASSLEGISNTGELFF. DNA of the CDR3: TGTGCCAGCAGCCTGGAGGGAATCTCGAACACCGGGGAGCTGTTTTTT.

The rearrangement uses TRBV2 and TRBJ2-7; 9 nucleotides line up with TRBD1. The CDR3 has 14 amino acids. Germline-derived CDR1 and CDR2 are SNHLY and FYNNEI. J lost 6 bases, V lost 4 bases, and 7 bases had no gene match. Written as DNA, the CDR3 is TGTGCCAGCAGTGGGACAGGGGTTTCGAGCGAGCAGTACTTC. Translation: CASSGTGVSSEQYF. The whole variable domain, remainder taken from reference TRBV2 and TRBJ2-7, is EPEVTQTPSHQVTQMGQEVILRCVPISNHLYFYWYRQILGQKVEFLVSFYNNEISEKSEIFDDQFSVERPDGSNFTLKIRSTKLEDSAMYFCASSGTGVSSEQYFGPGTRLTVT.

This clone came up once. V and J are TRBV15 and TRBJ2-2; TRBD2 agrees at 8 bases. J gave up 4 bases and V 7 bases, and 11 bases lay outside the gene matches. The CDR3 covers 16 residues. Germline lookup yields CDR1 LNHNV and CDR2 YYDKDF (reference sequence). The CDR3 here is CATTYSRGASTGELFF. CDR3 coding DNA: TGTGCCACCACCTATTCGCGGGGGGCTTCCACCGGGGAGCTGTTTTTT.

The V and J genes are TRBV6-1 and TRBJ1-4; no reliable D call. V was cut by 1 base and J by 4 bases, with 10 bases left in between. Per the germline V gene, CDR1 is MNHNS and CDR2 is SASEGT. CDR3 length: 15 residues. The CDR3, as DNA: TGTGCCAGCAGTGAAGATCCATCGGGTAATGAAAAACTGTTTTTT. This sequence encodes CASSEDPSGNEKLFF.

The chain links TRBV5-1 to TRBJ2-7; D might be TRBD1 (7 bases). This CDR3 is built from 15 residues. Trimming pared 4 bases from V and 3 bases from J, leaving 17 bases between. The germline V gene encodes CDR1 SGHRS and CDR2 YFSETQ. CDR3 bases: TGCGCCAGCAGCACTGGCGGGGACAGCTACTACGAGCAGTACTTC. As protein: CASSTGGDSYYEQYF.

The J gene is TRBJ2-3, the V gene TRBV27; D is tentatively TRBD1 or TRBD2 (6 bases each). The CDR3 contains 16 residues. Trimming cost V 4 bases and J 1 base, with 15 bases left between them. Germline V lookup: CDR1 MNHEY, CDR2 SMNVEV (reference sequence). The CDR3 here is CASSYGGGGGTDTQYF. CDR3 bases: TGTGCCAGCAGTTACGGCGGAGGGGGAGGCACAGATACGCAGTATTTT.

The rearrangement links TRBV10-3 to TRBJ2-6; TRBD2 agrees at 7 bases. The germline V gene has CDR1 ENHRY and CDR2 SYGVKD. The CDR3 sequence is 14 residues long. With V trimmed by 7 bases and J by 4 bases, 4 bases remained unmatched. CDR3 residues: CAITAGVGANVLTF. CDR3 nucleotide sequence: TGTGCCATCACGGCGGGGGTCGGGGCCAACGTCCTGACTTTC.

The chain uses TRBV4-1 and TRBJ2-2, with TRBD2 matching 13 bases. Germline V gives CDR1 MGHRA, CDR2 YSYEKL. Germline trimming cut 2 bases from V and 5 bases from J; bases unmatched to any gene: 5. CDR3 size: 17 residues. The CDR3 sequence is CASSQPGTSGITGELFF. In nucleotides, the CDR3 is TGCGCCAGCAGCCAACCCGGGACTAGCGGGATTACCGGGGAGCTGTTTTTT.

The chain uses TRBV7-9 and TRBJ1-1; TRBD1 might be the D (6 bases). This CDR3 has 13 residues. Looked up from germline, CDR1 is SEHNR and CDR2 is FQNEAQ (reference sequence). The V end lost 6 bases, the J end lost 4 bases, and 12 bases lay between the germline ends. CDR3 in amino acids: CASSNRVGTEAFF. The CDR3, as DNA: TGTGCCAGCAGTAACAGGGTTGGCACTGAAGCTTTCTTT.